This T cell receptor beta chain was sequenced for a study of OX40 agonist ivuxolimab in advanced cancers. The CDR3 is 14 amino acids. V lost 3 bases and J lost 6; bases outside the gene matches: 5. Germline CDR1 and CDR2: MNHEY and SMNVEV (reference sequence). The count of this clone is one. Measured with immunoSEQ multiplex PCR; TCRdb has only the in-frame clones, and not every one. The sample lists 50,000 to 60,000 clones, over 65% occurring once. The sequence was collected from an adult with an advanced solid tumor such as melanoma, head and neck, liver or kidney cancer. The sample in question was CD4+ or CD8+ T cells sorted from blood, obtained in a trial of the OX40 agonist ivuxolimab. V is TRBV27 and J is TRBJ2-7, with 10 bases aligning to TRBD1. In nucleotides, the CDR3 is TGTGCCAGCAGTTTCGAGACAGGGGGCCTCGAGCAGTACTTC. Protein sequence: CASSFETGGLEQYF.